The 11 T cell receptor beta chains reported below all come from one sample, sequenced in a study of T cell responses to AZD1222 COVID-19 vaccine. TCRdb's table, derived via immunoSEQ multiplex PCR, lists solely in-frame clones and lacks some. The table records around 130,000 clones, 93% of them present only once. This specimen consisted of peripheral blood, obtained on day 0 of AZD1222 vaccination. These receptor sequences come from an adult in good health.

This sequence joins TRBV10-3 and TRBJ2-3; TRBD2 matches 7 bases. Trimming removed 7 bases from V and 4 bases from J; junction bases left unmatched: 17. This CDR3 spans 17 amino acids. Germline assignment: CDR1 ENHRY and CDR2 SYGVKD. CDR3 nucleotide sequence: TGTGCCATCAAGCTTGGGGCTAGCGGCACTCGGGCAGATACGCAGTATTTT. Translation gives CAIKLGASGTRADTQYF.

The chain carries TRBV3-1 (or the pseudogene TRBV3-2) and TRBJ2-3; D is uncertain. Trimming took off 0 bases at V and 2 bases at J, with 9 bases between the two ends. CDR3 length: 15 residues. Looked up from germline, CDR1 is LGHDT and CDR2 is YNNKEL (reference sequence). CDR3 residues: CASSQEYRSTDTQYF. The CDR3 DNA reads TGTGCCAGCAGCCAAGAGTATAGATCCACAGATACGCAGTATTTT.

The J gene is TRBJ2-1, the V gene TRBV28, with D uncertain. CDR1 is MDHEN and CDR2 is SYDVKM in the germline V gene. The CDR3 has 15 residues. Trimming shortened V by 3 bases and J by 3 bases, and 12 bases separated the two germline ends. CDR3 in DNA: TGTGCCAGCAGTTTTCCCGGAGCTATCTACAATGAGCAGTTCTTC. It translates to CASSFPGAIYNEQFF.

The chain has TRBV5-1 and TRBJ1-5; D unclear. Deletions cut 2 bases from V and 2 bases from J, with 8 bases between. CDR1 is SGHRS and CDR2 is YFSETQ in the germline V gene. The CDR3 runs to 14 residues. The CDR3 loop is CASSFSGGNQPQHF. The CDR3 bases are TGCGCCAGCAGCTTCTCTGGAGGCAATCAGCCCCAGCATTTT. Drawing the rest from reference TRBV5-1 and TRBJ1-5, the complete variable domain is KAGVTQTPRYLIKTRGQQVTLSCSPISGHRSVSWYQQTPGQGLQFLFEYFSETQRNKGNFPGRFSGRQFSNSRSEMNVSTLELGDSALYLCASSFSGGNQPQHFGDGTRLSIL.

This chain joins TRBV28 and TRBJ1-4; D call uncertain. V was trimmed by 5 bases and J by 4 bases, leaving 5 bases between them. Germline V gene data show CDR1 as MDHEN and CDR2 as SYDVKM. CDR3 length: 12 amino acids. CDR3 protein: CASSPHNEKLFF. CDR3 in DNA: TGTGCCAGCAGTCCCCATAATGAAAAACTGTTTTTT.

The chain has TRBV19 and TRBJ2-1; D ambiguous. The length of the CDR3 is 14 residues. CDR1 is LNHDA and CDR2 is SQIVND in the germline V gene (reference sequence). V gave up 4 bases and J gave up 10 bases, with 17 bases separating them. CDR3 residues: CASSTALVAGEQFF. In nucleotides, the CDR3 is TGTGCCAGTAGTACAGCGCTAGTTGCAGGAGAGCAGTTCTTC. Drawing the rest from reference TRBV19 and TRBJ2-1, the complete variable domain is DGGITQSPKYLFRKEGQNVTLSCEQNLNHDAMYWYRQDPGQGLRLIYYSQIVNDFQKGDIAEGYSVSREKKESFPLTVTSAQKNPTAFYLCASSTALVAGEQFFGPGTRLTVL.

The chain combines TRBV28 with TRBJ2-7, with 8 bases identical to TRBD2. Germline V gene lookup returns CDR1 MDHEN and CDR2 SYDVKM. This CDR3 contains 17 residues. The V and J ends lost 7 bases and 1 base, in that order; junction bases with no gene match: 15. This CDR3 reads CASTLSGGSTSSYEQYF. In nucleotides, the CDR3 is TGTGCCAGCACCCTATCGGGGGGGTCGACTTCGTCCTACGAGCAGTACTTC.

The CDR3 reads CASSLDGGTGELFF. CDR3 nucleotide sequence: TGTGCCAGCAGTTTGGACGGGGGTACCGGGGAGCTGTTTTTT. This chain links TRBV6-5 with TRBJ2-2; possibly TRBD2 for D (6 bases). Germline V lookup: CDR1 MNHEY, CDR2 SVGAGI. V was trimmed by 4 bases and J by 5 bases, leaving 11 bases between them. The CDR3 spans 14 residues.

This clone was recorded only once. This sequence joins TRBV2 and TRBJ1-2, with TRBD1 matching over 7 bases. The V and J ends lost 4 bases and 5 bases, in that order; junction bases with no gene match: 4. Germline V gene lookup returns CDR1 SNHLY and CDR2 FYNNEI. The CDR3 sequence is 13 residues long. CDR3 coding DNA: TGTGCCAGCAGTGGACAGGGCAAATATGGCTACACCTTC. Translating it yields CASSGQGKYGYTF.

V is TRBV12-3 or TRBV12-4 and J is TRBJ2-7; D ambiguous. The V and J ends lost 4 bases and 0 bases respectively, with 1 base between them. The CDR3 is 11 residues long. The CDR3 sequence: CASSYSYEQYF. Here the CDR3 DNA reads TGTGCCAGCAGTTACTCCTACGAGCAGTACTTC.

The chain combines TRBV7-9 with TRBJ2-3; the D gene could be TRBD1 or TRBD2 (8 bases each). The germline CDR1 and CDR2 sequences are SEHNR and FQNEAQ (reference sequence). Trimming pared 3 bases from V and 2 bases from J, leaving 21 bases between. The length of the CDR3 is 18 residues. The DNA for the CDR3 is TGTGCCAGCAGCTTTGCCAGGGGGCGACTAGCGTACACAGATACGCAGTATTTT. This encodes CASSFARGRLAYTDTQYF.